This note documents a single T cell receptor beta chain sequence. Every TCR library used approximately 4,000 ng of total RNA. Generation of cDNA took place in eight separate reactions per sample. A 6-nucleotide sample barcode was carried by the UMIs, which template switching added. From the 5' RACE reads, TCRdb lists one entry per CDR3 protein and no DNA. The sample table sets out nearly 450,000 distinct CDR3 sequences. This entry comes from a study of monozygotic twins with inflammatory bowel disease. The CDR3 consists of 17 residues. From germline, CDR1 is LGHNA and CDR2 YSLEER. This sequence joins TRBV4-3 and TRBJ2-1; absent DNA, TCRdb's TRBD1 call cannot be checked. The sample consisted of blood. The sequence was collected from a human donor with ulcerative colitis or Crohn's disease, or a healthy co-twin of an affected twin (not recorded which). CDR3 sequence: CASSPGGAGNSYNEQFF.